This paragraph reports one TCR beta chain. This entry belongs to a study of control samples from healthy donors and cancer patients. The table came from immunoSEQ multiplex PCR; TCRdb's copy has only in-frame clones and leaves some out. The sample carries about 220,000 clones, over 90% recorded once. Sequences were obtained from blood. This TCR was sampled from a man aged 50-59 years in good health.

Here the CDR3 reads CASGRGGLVHEQFF. Here the CDR3 DNA reads TGTGCCAGCGGACGGGGGGGCCTCGTCCATGAGCAGTTCTTC. The chain has TRBV3-1 (or the pseudogene TRBV3-2) and TRBJ2-1; 8 bases fit TRBD2. The CDR3 has 14 residues. Trimming at V came to 8 bases and at J to 8 bases, leaving 11 bases not matched to a gene. From germline, CDR1 is LGHDT and CDR2 YNNKEL (reference sequence).